Listed here are 20 T cell receptor beta chains from one sample, sequenced in a study of blood T cells in healthy people across ages. The authors ran a second PCR of about 6 to 11 cycles using a sample-barcoded 5' primer and a J-beta primer mix. Via MiXCR, TCRdb re-called the 5' RACE reads, giving one row per CDR3 protein. The sample lists around 1,500,000 distinct CDR3 sequences; around 39% were seen once. Specimen: blood. The receptors here all came from a woman younger than 35 in good health.

This clonotype showed up just a few times. The CDR3 DNA sequence: TGTGCCAGCAGCCCCGATGGGACGGGAGGCACGACGTACGAGCAGTACTTC. Its translation: CASSPDGTGGTTYEQYF. This chain uses TRBV4-2 with TRBJ2-7; 7 nucleotides agree with TRBD2. V gave up 4 bases and J gave up 4 bases; unmatched junction bases: 16. This CDR3 contains 17 residues. Germline values: CDR1 LGHNA, CDR2 YNFKEQ.

The chain has TRBV4-1 and TRBJ2-3; D unresolved. CDR1 and CDR2 (germline): MGHRA, YSYEKL. V shed 4 bases and J shed 5 bases, with 7 bases lying between them. The length of the CDR3 is 12 residues. CDR3 bases: TGCGCCAGCAGCCGCATGTTAGATACGCAGTATTTT. It codes for CASSRMLDTQYF.

This clonotype appeared a single time. This may be a read error, as it is one base from a much larger clone. This chain connects TRBV29-1 to TRBJ2-5, with D possibly called TRBD1 or TRBD2 (5 bases each). Trimming removed 4 bases from V and 11 bases from J, with 20 bases in between. Germline CDR1 is SQVTM and CDR2 is ANQGSEA. This CDR3 comprises 13 residues. CDR3 nucleotide sequence: TGCAGCGTTGCCGGGACCACTATGGATGAGCAGTACTTC. Protein sequence: CSVAGTTMDEQYF.

This clonotype was detected many times. The V call is TRBV6-2 or TRBV6-3, the J call TRBJ1-2; D is possibly TRBD1 (5 bases). The CDR3 spans 14 residues. Germline loops: CDR1 MNHEY, CDR2 SVGEGT. Trimming left V 2 bases short and J 4 bases short, with 11 bases between. CDR3 residues: CASSYGLGPYGYTF. The CDR3 coding sequence is TGTGCCAGCAGTTACGGTCTGGGACCCTATGGCTACACCTTC.

The CDR3 DNA reads TGTGCCAGCACCCCGTACCAAGCTAGCGACACCACAGATACGCAGTATTTT. This gives the protein CASTPYQASDTTDTQYF. The chain carries TRBV6-6 and TRBJ2-3; perhaps TRBD2 as D (6 bases). The germline CDR1 and CDR2 sequences are MNHNY and SVGAGI (reference sequence). This CDR3 contains 17 residues. V shed 7 bases and J shed 2 bases, with 22 bases lying between them.

The chain uses TRBV28 and TRBJ2-7; no clear D. The germline V gene encodes CDR1 MDHEN and CDR2 SYDVKM. This CDR3 has 12 residues. The V gene lost 5 bases and the J gene lost 4 bases, with 9 bases spanning the gap. The CDR3 region has the DNA TGTGCCAGCAGTACCCTATTATACGAGCAGTACTTC. Protein product: CASSTLLYEQYF.

The chain uses TRBV20-1 and TRBJ2-1, with no clear D. This CDR3 comprises 11 residues. V was trimmed by 6 bases and J by 9 bases, leaving 12 bases between them. CDR1 and CDR2 (germline): DFQATT, SNEGSKA (reference sequence). The CDR3 reads CSAIPNSEQFF. The CDR3 coding sequence is TGCAGTGCCATCCCTAACAGTGAGCAGTTCTTC.

This clonotype was observed many times. The CDR3 bases are TGCAGCGTTCTACCCGGGACAGGGACCTACGAGCAGTACTTC. It yields the protein CSVLPGTGTYEQYF. V and J are TRBV29-1 and TRBJ2-7; 9 bases line up with TRBD1. Germline CDR1 SQVTM, CDR2 ANQGSEA. After removal of 5 bases from V and 2 bases from J, the junction contained 7 bases not matched to a gene. The CDR3 spans 14 residues.

The V call is TRBV7-2, the J call TRBJ2-1, with 12 bases identical to TRBD2. V trimming: 6 bases; J trimming: 9 bases; junction bases outside the gene matches: 6. This CDR3 spans 14 amino acids. Germline CDR1 SGHTA, CDR2 FQGNSA. CDR3 in DNA: TGTGCCAGCAGTCTAGCGGGGGGGTCAAGTGAGCAGTTCTTC. This gives the protein CASSLAGGSSEQFF. The full variable domain, rest sourced from reference TRBV7-2 and TRBJ2-1, is GAGVSQSPSNKVTEKGKDVELRCDPISGHTALYWYRQSLGQGLEFLIYFQGNSAPDKSGLPSDRFSAERTGGSVSTLTIQRTQQEDSAVYLCASSLAGGSSEQFFGPGTRLTVL.

The chain is built from TRBV28 and TRBJ2-1, with 7 bases matching TRBD1. Germline CDR1 and CDR2: MDHEN and SYDVKM. Losses at the gene ends were 5 bases for V and 6 bases for J; bases not matched to a gene: 13. The CDR3 sequence is 16 residues long. The CDR3 coding sequence is TGTGCCAGCAGTCCCTCCGGGACAGTCATAGGCAATGAGCAGTTCTTC. This codes for CASSPSGTVIGNEQFF.

This clonotype was counted at least ten times. This chain uses TRBV12-3 or TRBV12-4 with TRBJ2-2, with 8 nucleotides matching TRBD1. The CDR3 spans 15 residues. J was trimmed by 1 base and V by 5 bases; bases with no gene match: 3. The CDR3 sequence: CASSPGTGNTGELFF. The CDR3 DNA reads as TGTGCCAGCAGTCCCGGGACAGGGAACACCGGGGAGCTGTTTTTT.

The V gene is TRBV20-1, the J gene TRBJ2-1, with D tentatively TRBD1 (5 bases). This CDR3 is 11 amino acids long. Germline CDR1 and CDR2: DFQATT and SNEGSKA (reference sequence). V was shortened by 1 base and J by 8 bases, with 6 bases between the two germline ends. The CDR3 DNA sequence: TGCAGTGCTAGAGGGGGCCATGAGCAGTTCTTC. Encoded protein: CSARGGHEQFF.

This clonotype was picked up a small number of times. The V call is TRBV6-2 or TRBV6-3, the J call TRBJ2-2, with TRBD2 as a possible D gene (5 bases). The CDR3 is 12 residues long. Germline CDR1 reads MNHEY; CDR2 reads SVGEGT. Trimming cost V 5 bases and J 7 bases, with 8 bases left between them. The CDR3 here is CASSISVGELFF. In DNA form, the CDR3 reads TGTGCCAGCAGTATTAGCGTCGGGGAGCTGTTTTTT.

This clonotype was seen more than once but under ten times. The chain employs TRBV20-1 and TRBJ2-1, with 7 bases that match TRBD2. V was pared by 3 bases and J by 0 bases, with 8 bases of the junction left unmatched. From germline, CDR1 is DFQATT and CDR2 SNEGSKA (reference sequence). This CDR3 has 16 residues. The DNA for the CDR3 is TGCAGTGCTAGTCGGTCTAGCGGAGTCTCCTACAATGAGCAGTTCTTC. It codes for CSASRSSGVSYNEQFF.

This sequence joins TRBV28 and TRBJ2-7; 8 bases align to TRBD1. The trim removed 5 bases at V and 1 base at J, leaving 10 bases unmatched. This CDR3 region has 16 residues. CDR1 is MDHEN and CDR2 is SYDVKM in the germline V gene. CDR3 nucleotide sequence: TGTGCCAGCAGTAACGCAGGGGGCGCGAAATCCTACGAGCAGTACTTC. It codes for CASSNAGGAKSYEQYF.

This clonotype showed up just a few times. V and J are TRBV29-1 and TRBJ1-2; tentatively, D is TRBD1 (6 bases). The germline gives CDR1 SQVTM, CDR2 ANQGSEA. The CDR3 length is 14 residues. Trimming left V 5 bases short and J 1 base short, with 14 bases between. CDR3 residues: CSVPPDRRNYGYTF. DNA for the CDR3: TGCAGCGTTCCCCCCGACAGGCGTAACTATGGCTACACCTTC.

The V call is TRBV28, the J call TRBJ1-1, with a tentative D call TRBD1 (6 bases). V lost 3 bases and J lost 0, with 29 bases in between. CDR1 MDHEN and CDR2 SYDVKM come from the germline V gene. This CDR3 region has 21 residues. CDR3 sequence reads: CASSLMWVNHEQQGMNTEAFF. In nucleotides, the CDR3 is TGTGCCAGCAGTTTGATGTGGGTCAACCACGAACAACAGGGAATGAACACTGAAGCTTTCTTT.

The genes are TRBV30 and TRBJ2-4; 7 bases fit TRBD1. There are 16 residues in the CDR3. The germline gives CDR1 GTSNPN, CDR2 SVGIG (reference sequence). V shed 3 bases and J 0 bases; nucleotides not matched to a gene: 8. The chain's CDR3 is CAWSEGQKLAKNIQYF. CDR3 sequence (DNA): TGTGCCTGGAGCGAGGGACAGAAACTAGCCAAAAACATTCAGTACTTC. The whole variable domain, remainder taken from reference TRBV30 and TRBJ2-4, is SQTIHQWPATLVQPVGSPLSLECTVEGTSNPNLYWYRQAAGRGLQLLFYSVGIGQISSEVPQNLSASRPQDRQFILSSKKLLLSDSGFYLCAWSEGQKLAKNIQYFGAGTRLSVL.

On this clonotype: An end of the junction differs from the germline gene, which may be a read error. The J gene is TRBJ2-5, the V gene TRBV12-3 or TRBV12-4; weak D call: TRBD1 (5 bases). With the DNA end fitting TRBJ2-7 better, the J assignment may be wrong. This CDR3 has 16 residues. CDR3 loop: CASSRNLGEFSNEQYF. CDR3 DNA: TGCGCCAGCAGCCGAAACTTAGGGGAATTTAGTAACGAGCAGTACTTC.

The chain carries TRBV29-1 and TRBJ2-1, with 8 nucleotides matching TRBD2. CDR1 SQVTM and CDR2 ANQGSEA come from the germline V gene. This CDR3 has 14 amino acids. Unmatched junction bases numbered 11, after V lost 6 bases and J lost 7 bases. CDR3: CSVTSLGLANEQFF. CDR3 sequence (DNA): TGCAGCGTCACCTCTTTAGGACTAGCTAATGAGCAGTTCTTC.